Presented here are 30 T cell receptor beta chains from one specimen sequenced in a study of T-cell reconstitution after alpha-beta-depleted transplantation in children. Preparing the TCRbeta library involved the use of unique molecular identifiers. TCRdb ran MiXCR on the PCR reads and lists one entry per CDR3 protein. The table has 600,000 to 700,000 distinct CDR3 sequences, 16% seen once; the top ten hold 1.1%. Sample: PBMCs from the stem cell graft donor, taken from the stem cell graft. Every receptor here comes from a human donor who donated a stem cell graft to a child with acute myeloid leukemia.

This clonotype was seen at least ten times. The CDR3 DNA reads TGCAGTGCCCCTAGACAGGGAGGTGGAACTAATGAAAAACTGTTTTTT. Protein: CSAPRQGGGTNEKLFF. The V call is TRBV20-1, the J call TRBJ1-4, with 7 bases aligning to TRBD1. This CDR3 contains 16 residues. V shed 6 bases and J 1 base; nucleotides not matched to a gene: 11. Looked up from germline, CDR1 is DFQATT and CDR2 is SNEGSKA (reference sequence).

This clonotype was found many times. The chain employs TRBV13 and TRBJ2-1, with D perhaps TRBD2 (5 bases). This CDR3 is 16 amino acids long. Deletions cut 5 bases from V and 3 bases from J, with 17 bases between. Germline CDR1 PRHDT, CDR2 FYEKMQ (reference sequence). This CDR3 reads CASSQVGRANYNEQFF. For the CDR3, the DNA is TGTGCCAGCAGCCAGGTTGGGAGAGCCAACTACAATGAGCAGTTCTTC.

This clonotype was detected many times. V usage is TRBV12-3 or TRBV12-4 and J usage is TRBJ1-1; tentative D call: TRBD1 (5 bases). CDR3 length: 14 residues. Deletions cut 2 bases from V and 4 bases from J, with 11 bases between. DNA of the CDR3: TGTGCCAGCAGTTTATCCCGACAGTCCACTGAAGCTTTCTTT. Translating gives CASSLSRQSTEAFF.

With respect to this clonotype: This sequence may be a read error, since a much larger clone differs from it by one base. CDR3 in DNA: TGCAGAGCTAGGTCGAGGGCGATTCTTATAGCAAATCAGCCCCAGCATTTT. It encodes CRARSRAILIANQPQHF. The chain joins TRBV20-1 to TRBJ1-5; D gene ambiguous. Germline-derived CDR1 and CDR2 are DFQATT and SNEGSKA (reference sequence). This CDR3 region has 17 residues.

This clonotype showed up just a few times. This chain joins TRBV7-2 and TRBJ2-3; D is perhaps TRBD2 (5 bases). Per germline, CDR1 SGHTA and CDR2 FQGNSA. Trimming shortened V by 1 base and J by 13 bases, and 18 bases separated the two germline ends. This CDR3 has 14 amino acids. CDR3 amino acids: CASSLGPAESRKYF. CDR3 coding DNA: TGTGCCAGCAGCTTAGGCCCAGCGGAATCAAGAAAGTATTTT.

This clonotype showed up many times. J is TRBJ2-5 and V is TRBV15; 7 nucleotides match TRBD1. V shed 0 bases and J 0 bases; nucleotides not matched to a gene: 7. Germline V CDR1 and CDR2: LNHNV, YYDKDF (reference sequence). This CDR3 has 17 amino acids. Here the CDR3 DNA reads TGTGCCACCAGCAGAGATCAGGGGGAGATGTACCAAGAGACCCAGTACTTC. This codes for CATSRDQGEMYQETQYF.

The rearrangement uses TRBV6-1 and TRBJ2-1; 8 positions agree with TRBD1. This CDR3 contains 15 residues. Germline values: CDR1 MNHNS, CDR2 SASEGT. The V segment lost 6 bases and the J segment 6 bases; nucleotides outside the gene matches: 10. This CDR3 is CASSIDRGGLNEQFF. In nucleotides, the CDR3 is TGTGCCAGCAGCATAGACAGGGGAGGCCTCAATGAGCAGTTCTTC.

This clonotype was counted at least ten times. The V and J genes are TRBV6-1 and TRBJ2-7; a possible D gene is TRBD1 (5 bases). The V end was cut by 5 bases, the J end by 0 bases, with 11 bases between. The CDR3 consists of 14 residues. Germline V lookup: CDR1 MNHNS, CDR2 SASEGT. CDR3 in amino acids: CASSQSGSSYEQYV. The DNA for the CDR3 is TGTGCCAGCAGTCAATCAGGGTCCTCCTACGAGCAGTACGTC.

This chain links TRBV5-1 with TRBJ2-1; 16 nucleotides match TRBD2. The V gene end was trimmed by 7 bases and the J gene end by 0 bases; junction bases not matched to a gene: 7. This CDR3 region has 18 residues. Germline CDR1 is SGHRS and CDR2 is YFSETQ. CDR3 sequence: CASRRGLAGGSSYNEQFF. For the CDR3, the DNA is TGCGCCAGCCGCCGGGGACTAGCGGGGGGGAGCTCCTACAATGAGCAGTTCTTC.

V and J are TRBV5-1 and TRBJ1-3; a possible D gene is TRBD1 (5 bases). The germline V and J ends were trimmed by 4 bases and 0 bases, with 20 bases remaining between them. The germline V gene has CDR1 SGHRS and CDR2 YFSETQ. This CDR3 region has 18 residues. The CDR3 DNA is TGCGCCAGCAGCCCTCGACAGTCGTCCCTCTACTCTGGAAACACCATATATTTT. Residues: CASSPRQSSLYSGNTIYF.

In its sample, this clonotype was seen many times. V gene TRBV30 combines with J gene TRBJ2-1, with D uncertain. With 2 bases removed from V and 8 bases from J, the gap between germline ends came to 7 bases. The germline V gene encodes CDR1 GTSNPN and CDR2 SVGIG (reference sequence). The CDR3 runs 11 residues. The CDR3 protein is CAWSHGYEQFF. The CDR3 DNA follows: TGTGCCTGGAGTCACGGTTATGAGCAGTTCTTC.

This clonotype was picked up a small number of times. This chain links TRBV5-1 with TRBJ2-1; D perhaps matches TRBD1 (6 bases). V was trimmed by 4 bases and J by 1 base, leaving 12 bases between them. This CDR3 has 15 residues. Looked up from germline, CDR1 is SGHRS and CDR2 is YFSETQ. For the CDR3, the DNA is TGCGCCAGCAGCCCAGGGGATATATCCTACAATGAGCAGTTCTTC. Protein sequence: CASSPGDISYNEQFF.

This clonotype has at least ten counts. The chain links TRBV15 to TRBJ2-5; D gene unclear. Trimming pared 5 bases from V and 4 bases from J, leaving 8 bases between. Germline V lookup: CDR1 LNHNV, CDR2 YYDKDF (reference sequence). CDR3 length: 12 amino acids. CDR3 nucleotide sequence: TGTGCCACCAGCCCCTTCGGAGAGACCCAGTACTTC. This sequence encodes CATSPFGETQYF.

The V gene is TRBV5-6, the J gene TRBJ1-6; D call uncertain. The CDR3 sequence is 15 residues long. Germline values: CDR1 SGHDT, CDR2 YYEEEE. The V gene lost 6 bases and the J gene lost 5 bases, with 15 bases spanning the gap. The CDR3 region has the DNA TGTGCCAGCACGCGAGGAGAGAATAATAATTCACCCCTCCACTTT. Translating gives CASTRGENNNSPLHF. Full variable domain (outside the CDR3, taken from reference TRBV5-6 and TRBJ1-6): DAGVTQSPTHLIKTRGQQVTLRCSPKSGHDTVSWYQQALGQGPQFIFQYYEEEERQRGNFPDRFSGHQFPNYSSELNVNALLLGDSALYLCASTRGENNNSPLHFGNGTRLTVT.

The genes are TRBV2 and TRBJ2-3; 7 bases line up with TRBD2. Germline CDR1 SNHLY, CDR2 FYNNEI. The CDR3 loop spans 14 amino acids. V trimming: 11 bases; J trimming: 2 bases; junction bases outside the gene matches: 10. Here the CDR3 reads CAGGGSTHTDTQYF. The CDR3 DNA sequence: TGTGCCGGGGGGGGATCAACCCACACAGATACGCAGTATTTT.

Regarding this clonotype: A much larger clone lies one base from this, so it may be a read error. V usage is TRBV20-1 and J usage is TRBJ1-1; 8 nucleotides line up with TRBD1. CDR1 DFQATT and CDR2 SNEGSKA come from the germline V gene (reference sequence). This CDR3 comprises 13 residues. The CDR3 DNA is TGCAGTGCTTGGACAGGGCGGAACACTGTAGCTTTCTTT. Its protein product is CSAWTGRNTVAFF.

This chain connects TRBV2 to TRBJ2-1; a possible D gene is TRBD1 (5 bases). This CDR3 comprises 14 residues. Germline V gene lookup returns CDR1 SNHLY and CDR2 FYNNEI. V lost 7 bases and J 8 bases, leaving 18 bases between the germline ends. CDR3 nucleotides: TGTGCCAGCACCCAGGGCGGTGGTGGTTATGAGCAGTTCTTC. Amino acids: CASTQGGGGYEQFF.

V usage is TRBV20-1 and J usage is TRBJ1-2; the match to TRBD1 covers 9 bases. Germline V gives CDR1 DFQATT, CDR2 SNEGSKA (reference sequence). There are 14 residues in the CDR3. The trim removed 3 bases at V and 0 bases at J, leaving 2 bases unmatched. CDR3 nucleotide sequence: TGCAGTGCTAGGGGACAGGGAGCTAACTATGGCTACACCTTC. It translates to CSARGQGANYGYTF.

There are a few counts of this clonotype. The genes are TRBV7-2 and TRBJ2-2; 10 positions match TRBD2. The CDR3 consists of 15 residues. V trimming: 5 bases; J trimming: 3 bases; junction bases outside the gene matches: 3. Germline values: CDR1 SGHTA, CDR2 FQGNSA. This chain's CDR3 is CASSPLAGDTGELFF. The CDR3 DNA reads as TGTGCCAGCAGCCCTCTAGCGGGAGACACCGGGGAGCTGTTTTTT. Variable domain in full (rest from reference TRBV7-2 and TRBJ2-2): GAGVSQSPSNKVTEKGKDVELRCDPISGHTALYWYRQSLGQGLEFLIYFQGNSAPDKSGLPSDRFSAERTGGSVSTLTIQRTQQEDSAVYLCASSPLAGDTGELFFGEGSRLTVL.

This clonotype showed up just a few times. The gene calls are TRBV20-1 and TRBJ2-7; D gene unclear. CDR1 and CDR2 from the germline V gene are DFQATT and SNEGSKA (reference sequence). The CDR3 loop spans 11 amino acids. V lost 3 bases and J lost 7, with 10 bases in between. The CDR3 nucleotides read TGCAGTGCTAGCCCCTCAGGAGAGCAGTACGTC. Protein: CSASPSGEQYV.

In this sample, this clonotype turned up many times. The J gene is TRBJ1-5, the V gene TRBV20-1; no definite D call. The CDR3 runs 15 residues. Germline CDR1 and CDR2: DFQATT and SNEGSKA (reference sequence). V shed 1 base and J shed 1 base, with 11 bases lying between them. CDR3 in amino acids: CSARAPVLSNQPQHF. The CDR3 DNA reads TGCAGTGCTAGAGCCCCTGTGCTAAGCAATCAGCCCCAGCATTTT.

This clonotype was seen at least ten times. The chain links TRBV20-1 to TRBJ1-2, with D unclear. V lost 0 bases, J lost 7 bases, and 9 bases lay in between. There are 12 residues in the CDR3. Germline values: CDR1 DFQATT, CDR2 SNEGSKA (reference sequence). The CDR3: CSAREGSSGYTF. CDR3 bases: TGCAGTGCTAGAGAGGGGTCGAGTGGCTACACCTTC.

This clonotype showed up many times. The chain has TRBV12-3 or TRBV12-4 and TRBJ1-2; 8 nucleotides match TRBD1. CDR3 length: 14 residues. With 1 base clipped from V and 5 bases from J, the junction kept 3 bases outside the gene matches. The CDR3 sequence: CASSLGTGTYGYTF. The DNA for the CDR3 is TGTGCCAGCAGTTTAGGGACAGGGACTTATGGCTACACCTTC.

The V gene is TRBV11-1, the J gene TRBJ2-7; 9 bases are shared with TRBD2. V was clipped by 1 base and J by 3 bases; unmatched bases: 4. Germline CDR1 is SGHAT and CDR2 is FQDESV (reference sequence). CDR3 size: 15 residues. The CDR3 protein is CASSLVQREDYEQYF. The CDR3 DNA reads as TGTGCCAGCAGCTTAGTTCAGCGGGAGGACTACGAGCAGTACTTC.

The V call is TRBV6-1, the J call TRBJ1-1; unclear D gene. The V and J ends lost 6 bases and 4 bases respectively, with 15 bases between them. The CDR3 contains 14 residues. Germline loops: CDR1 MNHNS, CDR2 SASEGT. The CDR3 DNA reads TGTGCCAGCAGAGAGGGTGGGGTAGGCACTGAAGCTTTCTTT. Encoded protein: CASREGGVGTEAFF.

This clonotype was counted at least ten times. CDR3 nucleotides: TGCAGCGTGAGGGGAACGAGTTCGTCCTACGAGCAGTACTTC. It specifies CSVRGTSSSYEQYF. The chain recombines TRBV29-1 with TRBJ2-7; the D gene could be TRBD1 or TRBD2 (5 bases each). The germline V gene encodes CDR1 SQVTM and CDR2 ANQGSEA. Trimming left V 6 bases short and J 1 base short, with 16 bases between. This CDR3 has 14 amino acids.

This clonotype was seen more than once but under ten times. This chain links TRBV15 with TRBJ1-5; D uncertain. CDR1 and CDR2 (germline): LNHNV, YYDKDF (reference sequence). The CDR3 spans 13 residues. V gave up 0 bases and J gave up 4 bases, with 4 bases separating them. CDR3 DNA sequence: TGTGCCACCAGCAGAGATCAGAATCAGCCCCAGCATTTT. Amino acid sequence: CATSRDQNQPQHF.

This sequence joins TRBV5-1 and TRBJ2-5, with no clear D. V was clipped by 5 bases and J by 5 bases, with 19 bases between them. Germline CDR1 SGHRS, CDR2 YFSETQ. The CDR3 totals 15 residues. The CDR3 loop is CASSMDGDPMETQYF. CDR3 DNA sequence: TGCGCCAGCAGTATGGACGGCGACCCTATGGAGACCCAGTACTTC.

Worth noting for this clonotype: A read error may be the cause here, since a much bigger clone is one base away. CDR3 sequence: CSVRTPRTAWNEQYF. CDR3 nucleotides: TGCAGTGTTAGGACCCCTCGGACCGCGTGGAACGAGCAGTACTTC. V gene TRBV20-1 combines with J gene TRBJ2-7; D remains unclear. This CDR3 region has 15 residues. CDR1 DFQATT and CDR2 SNEGSKA come from the germline V gene (reference sequence). Trimming pared 7 bases from V and 5 bases from J, leaving 24 bases between.

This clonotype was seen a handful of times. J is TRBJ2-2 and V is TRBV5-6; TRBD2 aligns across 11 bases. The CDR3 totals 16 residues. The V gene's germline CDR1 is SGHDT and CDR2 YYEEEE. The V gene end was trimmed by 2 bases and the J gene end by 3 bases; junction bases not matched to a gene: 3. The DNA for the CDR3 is TGTGCCAGCAGCTTTACTAGCGGGGGATACACCGGGGAGCTGTTTTTT. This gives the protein CASSFTSGGYTGELFF.